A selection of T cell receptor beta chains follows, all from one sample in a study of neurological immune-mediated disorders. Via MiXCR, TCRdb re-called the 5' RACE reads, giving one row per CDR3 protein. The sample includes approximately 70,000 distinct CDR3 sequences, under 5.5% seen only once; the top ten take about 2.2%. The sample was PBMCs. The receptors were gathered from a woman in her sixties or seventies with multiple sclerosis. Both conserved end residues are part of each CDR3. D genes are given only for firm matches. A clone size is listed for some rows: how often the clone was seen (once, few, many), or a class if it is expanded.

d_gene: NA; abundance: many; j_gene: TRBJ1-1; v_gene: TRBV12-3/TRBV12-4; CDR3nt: TGTGCCAGCAGTTTAGAGGCGTACACTGAAGCTTTCTTT; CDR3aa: CASSLEAYTEAFF
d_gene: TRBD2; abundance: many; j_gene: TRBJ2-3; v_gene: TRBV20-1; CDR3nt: TGCAGTGCCGGGGGAGGGACAGATACGCAGTATTTT; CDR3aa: CSAGGGTDTQYF
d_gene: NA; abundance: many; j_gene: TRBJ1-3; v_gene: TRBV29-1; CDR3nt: TGCAGCGTTGACGAGAGCGCGCACTCTGGAAACACCATATATTTT; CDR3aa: CSVDESAHSGNTIYF
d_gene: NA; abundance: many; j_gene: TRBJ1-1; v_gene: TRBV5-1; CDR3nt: TGCGCCAGCAGCTTTTCGCTGAACACTGAAGCTTTCTTT; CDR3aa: CASSFSLNTEAFF
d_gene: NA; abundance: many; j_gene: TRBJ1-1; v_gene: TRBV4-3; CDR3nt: TGCGCCAGCAGCCAAGATCGGGTCTTGGCCGGTGAAGCTTTCTTT; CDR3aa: CASSQDRVLAGEAFF
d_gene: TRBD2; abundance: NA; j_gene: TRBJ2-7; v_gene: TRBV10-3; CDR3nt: TGTGCCATCAGTGGGACTAGCGGGAGCGGCGAGCAGTACTTC; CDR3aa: CAISGTSGSGEQYF
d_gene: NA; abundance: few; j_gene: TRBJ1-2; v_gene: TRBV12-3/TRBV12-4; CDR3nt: TGTGCCAGCAGTTCTAATGGGGCTCGCTATGGCTACACCTTC; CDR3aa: CASSSNGARYGYTF
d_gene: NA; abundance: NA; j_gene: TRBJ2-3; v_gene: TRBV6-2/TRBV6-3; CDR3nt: TGTGCCAGCAGTTACGCGGGACGTTCGCGTACGCAGTATTTT; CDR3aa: CASSYAGRSRTQYF
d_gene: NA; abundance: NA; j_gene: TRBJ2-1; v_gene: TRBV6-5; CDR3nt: TGTGCCAGCAGTTATATAGGGCGAAATGAGCAGTTCTTC; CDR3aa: CASSYIGRNEQFF
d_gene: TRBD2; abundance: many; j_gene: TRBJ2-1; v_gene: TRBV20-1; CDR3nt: TGCAGTGCTAGTTGGACTAGCGACGGCAATGAGCAGTTCTTC; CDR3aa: CSASWTSDGNEQFF
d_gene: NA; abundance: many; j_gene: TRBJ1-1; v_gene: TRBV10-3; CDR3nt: TGTGCCATCAGAGCGTCGAACACTGAAGCTTTCTTT; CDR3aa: CAIRASNTEAFF
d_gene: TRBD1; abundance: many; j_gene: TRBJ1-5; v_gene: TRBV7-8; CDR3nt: TGTGCCAGCAGCTCCATACAGGGGAATCAGCCCCAGCATTTT; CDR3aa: CASSSIQGNQPQHF
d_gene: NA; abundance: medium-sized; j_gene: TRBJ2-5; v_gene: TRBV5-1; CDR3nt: TGCGCCAGCAGCTTTAAGGGGCTAGACTCGGAGACCCAGTACTTC; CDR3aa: CASSFKGLDSETQYF
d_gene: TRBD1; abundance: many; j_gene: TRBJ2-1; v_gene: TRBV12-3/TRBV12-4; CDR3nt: TGTGCCAGCAGGAAGTTAAGGGACAGCTCCTACAATGAGCAGTTCTTC; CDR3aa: CASRKLRDSSYNEQFF
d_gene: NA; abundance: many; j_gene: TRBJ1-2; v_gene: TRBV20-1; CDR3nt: TGCAGTGCTATGTGGACAGCGAATGGCTACACCTTC; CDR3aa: CSAMWTANGYTF
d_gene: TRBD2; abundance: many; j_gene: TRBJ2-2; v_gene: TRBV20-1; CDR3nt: TGCAGTGCTAGAGATGGAATCCGCGGCGGGAGTCGCACCGGGGAGCTGTTTTTT; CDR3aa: CSARDGIRGGSRTGELFF
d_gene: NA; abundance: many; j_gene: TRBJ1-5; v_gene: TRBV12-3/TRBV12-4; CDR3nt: TGTGCCAGCAGCTTAGCCAACAGGGTACGGCAGCCCCAGCATTTT; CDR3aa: CASSLANRVRQPQHF
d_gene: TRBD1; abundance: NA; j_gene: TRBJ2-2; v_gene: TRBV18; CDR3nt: TGTGCCAGCTCAAGGACAGGGAGCACCGGGGAGCTGTTTTTT; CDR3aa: CASSRTGSTGELFF
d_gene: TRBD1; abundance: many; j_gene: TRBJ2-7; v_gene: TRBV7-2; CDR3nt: TGTGCCAGCAGCGAAGGGGGCGCCGGCCCCTACGAGCAGTACTTC; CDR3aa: CASSEGGAGPYEQYF
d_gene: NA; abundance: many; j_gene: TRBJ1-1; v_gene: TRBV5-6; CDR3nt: TGTGCCAGCAGCCCCCCCCCCGTACGGAACACTGAAGCTTTCTTT; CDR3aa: CASSPPPVRNTEAFF
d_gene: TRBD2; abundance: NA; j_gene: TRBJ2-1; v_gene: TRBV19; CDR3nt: TGTGCCAGTAGTCTGTCCGGGACTAGCGGGAAAGAGCAGTTCTTC; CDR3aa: CASSLSGTSGKEQFF
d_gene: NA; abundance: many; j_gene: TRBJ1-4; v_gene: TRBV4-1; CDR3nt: TGCGCCAGCAGCCAAGAGGGGCGGCAGCCTAATGAAAAACTGTTTTTT; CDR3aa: CASSQEGRQPNEKLFF
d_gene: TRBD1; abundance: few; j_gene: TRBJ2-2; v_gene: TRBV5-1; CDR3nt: TGCGCCAGCAGCACGACAGGGGCGAACACCGGGGAGCTGTTTTTT; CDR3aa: CASSTTGANTGELFF
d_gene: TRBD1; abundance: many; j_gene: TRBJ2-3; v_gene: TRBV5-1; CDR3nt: TGCGCCAGCAGCTTGGGGGACAGGGCCACAGATACGCAGTATTTT; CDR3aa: CASSLGDRATDTQYF
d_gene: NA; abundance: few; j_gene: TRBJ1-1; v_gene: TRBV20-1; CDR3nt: TGCAGTGCTAGAGACCTCCAGGGGATAGTTGAAGCTTTCTTT; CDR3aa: CSARDLQGIVEAFF
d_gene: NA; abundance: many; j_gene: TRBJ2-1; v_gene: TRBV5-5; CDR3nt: TGTGCCAGCAGCTTAGGGGGAATTTCCTACAATGAGCAGTTCTTC; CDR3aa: CASSLGGISYNEQFF
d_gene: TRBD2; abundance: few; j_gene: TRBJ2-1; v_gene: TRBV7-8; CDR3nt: TGTGCCAGCAGCCGGCGAGGCGGGGGGGAGTACAATGAGCAGTTCTTC; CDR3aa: CASSRRGGGEYNEQFF
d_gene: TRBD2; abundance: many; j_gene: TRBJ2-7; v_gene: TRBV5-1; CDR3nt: TGCGCCAGCAGCCTGGGGGGGACGGTACCCTACGAGCAGTACTTC; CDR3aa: CASSLGGTVPYEQYF
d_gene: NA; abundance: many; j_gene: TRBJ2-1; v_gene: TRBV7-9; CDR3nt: TGTGCCAGCACCGCACCGGGGGTAAGCTACAATGAGCAGTTCTTC; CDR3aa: CASTAPGVSYNEQFF
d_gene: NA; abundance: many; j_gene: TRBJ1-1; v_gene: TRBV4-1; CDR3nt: TGCGCCAGCAGCCAAACCCAGGGGCTGGGGAACACTGAAGCTTTCTTT; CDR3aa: CASSQTQGLGNTEAFF
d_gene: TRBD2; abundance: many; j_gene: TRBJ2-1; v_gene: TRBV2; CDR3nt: TGTGCCAGCACCCTCCGTGAACTAGCGGGAAACAATGAGCAGTTCTTC; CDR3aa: CASTLRELAGNNEQFF
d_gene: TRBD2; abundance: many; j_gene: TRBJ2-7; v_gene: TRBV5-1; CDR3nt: TGCGCCAGCAGCTTGGCTAGCGGTCCCTACGAGCAGTACTTC; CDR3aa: CASSLASGPYEQYF